Each of the 27 T cell receptor beta chains below was sequenced from the same sample in a study of beta chain features in type 1 diabetes. Since all of the isolated RNA was reverse transcribed, expressed TCRB transcripts were what got sequenced. Measured with immunoSEQ multiplex PCR; TCRdb has only the in-frame clones, and not every one. Among about 360,000 clones listed, roughly 12% were seen once. The material sequenced was naive CD4+ T cells from blood. The receptors derive from a man between 18 and 29 years old in good health.

The genes are TRBV5-1 and TRBJ2-1; D unresolved. V shed 0 bases and J shed 9 bases, with 19 bases lying between them. Per the germline V gene, CDR1 is SGHRS and CDR2 is YFSETQ. This CDR3 region has 16 residues. For the CDR3, the DNA is TGCGCCAGCAGCTTGGAGGCAGGTACTCCTGCCAGTGAGCAGTTCTTC. It specifies CASSLEAGTPASEQFF.

The rearrangement joins TRBV7-2 to TRBJ2-3; TRBD2 aligns across 11 bases. The germline V gene encodes CDR1 SGHTA and CDR2 FQGNSA. V lost 0 bases and J lost 7; bases outside the gene matches: 6. The CDR3 runs to 16 residues. This CDR3 reads CASSLASGRAGYTQYF. Here the CDR3 DNA reads TGTGCCAGCAGCTTAGCTAGCGGGAGGGCCGGTTATACGCAGTATTTT.

This chain links TRBV11-1 with TRBJ2-3, with D unclear. Germline V lookup: CDR1 SGHAT, CDR2 FQDESV (reference sequence). The CDR3 length is 15 residues. V lost 6 bases and J lost 2, with 15 bases in between. The CDR3 nucleotides read TGTGCCAGCAGTTCTAGTAGAATGAACACAGATACGCAGTATTTT. It encodes CASSSSRMNTDTQYF.

Comment on this clone: Other DNA sequences in the sample encode the same CDR3. The chain couples TRBV9 to TRBJ1-5, with D perhaps TRBD1 (5 bases). The CDR3 runs to 14 residues. Trimming left V 0 bases short and J 7 bases short, with 11 bases between. The germline CDR1 and CDR2 sequences are SGDLS and YYNGEE. CDR3 DNA sequence: TGTGCCAGCAGCGTAGACCAGGGTGGACAGCCCCAGCATTTT. Its translation: CASSVDQGGQPQHF.

There are a few counts of this clone. V and J are TRBV10-3 and TRBJ1-2; tentative D call: TRBD1 (5 bases). CDR3 length: 14 amino acids. Germline V CDR1 and CDR2: ENHRY, SYGVKD. Trimming stripped 3 bases from V and 8 bases from J, with 16 bases between. In DNA, the CDR3 is TGTGCCATCAGTGAACGTCAGGGTGCGTCCGGCTACACCTTC. The encoded protein is CAISERQGASGYTF.

The chain couples TRBV30 to TRBJ2-7, with TRBD1 identical over 9 bases. After removal of 4 bases from V and 3 bases from J, the junction contained 4 bases not matched to a gene. The CDR3 has 13 amino acids. The germline V gene encodes CDR1 GTSNPN and CDR2 SVGIG (reference sequence). For the CDR3, the DNA is TGTGCCTGGACCCCGGGACAGGGCTACGAGCAGTACTTC. Protein: CAWTPGQGYEQYF.

Here the CDR3 DNA reads TGTGCCAGCTCACTAAGCGCGGGCAGGAGCGATCAGCCCCAGCATTTT. Amino acid sequence: CASSLSAGRSDQPQHF. This sequence joins TRBV18 and TRBJ1-5; D gene uncertain. Germline-derived CDR1 and CDR2 are KGHSH and LQKENI. Between the trimmed V and J ends, which lost 4 bases and 5 bases, there was a span of 18 bases. The CDR3 runs 16 residues.

The chain combines TRBV7-9 with TRBJ1-1, with a weak D call TRBD1 (6 bases). This CDR3 region has 17 residues. CDR1 and CDR2 (germline): SEHNR, FQNEAQ (reference sequence). The V end lost 4 bases, the J end lost 3 bases, and 21 bases lay between the germline ends. The CDR3 loop is CASSWWGWGQADTEAFF. The CDR3 bases are TGTGCCAGCAGCTGGTGGGGGTGGGGGCAGGCGGACACTGAAGCTTTCTTT.

In this sample, this clone turned up a few times. CDR3: CATSQGRQGFYEQYF. The CDR3 region has the DNA TGTGCCACCAGCCAAGGGAGGCAGGGATTCTACGAGCAGTACTTC. V gene TRBV15 combines with J gene TRBJ2-7; possibly TRBD2 for D (6 bases). This CDR3 has 15 amino acids. Per the germline V gene, CDR1 is LNHNV and CDR2 is YYDKDF (reference sequence). V shed 5 bases and J shed 3 bases, with 17 bases lying between them.

Only a few counts were recorded for this clone. The gene calls are TRBV7-2 and TRBJ2-7, with D maybe TRBD2 (6 bases). V lost 8 bases, J lost 12 bases, and 32 bases lay in between. This CDR3 is built from 16 residues. Per the germline V gene, CDR1 is SGHTA and CDR2 is FQGNSA. This CDR3 is CASYRMRSAVRCGVYF. The CDR3 coding sequence is TGTGCCAGCTATCGCATGAGGTCAGCCGTGAGGTGCGGGGTGTACTTC.

The genes are TRBV30 and TRBJ1-1; tentative D call: TRBD1 (6 bases). In germline, CDR1 is GTSNPN, CDR2 SVGIG (reference sequence). Trimming took 1 base from V and 6 from J, leaving 18 bases between them. The CDR3 contains 15 residues. CDR3 nucleotides: TGTGCCTGGAGTGGCCTGGGGGACATAGACTCTGAAGCTTTCTTT. This gives the protein CAWSGLGDIDSEAFF.

This chain connects TRBV2 to TRBJ2-1; D is unresolved. The CDR3 is 14 amino acids. Trimming shortened V by 8 bases and J by 3 bases, and 14 bases separated the two germline ends. Germline V gene data show CDR1 as SNHLY and CDR2 as FYNNEI. CDR3 coding DNA: TGTGCCAGCCGTCGTGCGCTTCGCTACAATGAGCAGTTCTTC. Amino acid sequence: CASRRALRYNEQFF. Based on the CDR3 plus reference TRBV2 and TRBJ2-1, the full variable domain is EPEVTQTPSHQVTQMGQEVILRCVPISNHLYFYWYRQILGQKVEFLVSFYNNEISEKSEIFDDQFSVERPDGSNFTLKIRSTKLEDSAMYFCASRRALRYNEQFFGPGTRLTVL.

This clone was counted between two and nine times. Distinct nucleotide sequences in the sample also encode this CDR3. The V gene is TRBV9, the J gene TRBJ2-3, with D perhaps TRBD1 (5 bases). V was shortened by 0 bases and J by 3 bases, with 8 bases between the two germline ends. This CDR3 has 14 residues. Germline CDR1 is SGDLS and CDR2 is YYNGEE. The CDR3 bases are TGTGCCAGCAGCGTAGAAGGACAAACAGATACGCAGTATTTT. The encoded protein is CASSVEGQTDTQYF. The variable domain in full, completed from reference TRBV9 and TRBJ2-3, reads DSGVTQTPKHLITATGQRVTLRCSPRSGDLSVYWYQQSLDQGLQFLIQYYNGEERAKGNILERFSAQQFPDLHSELNLSSLELGDSALYFCASSVEGQTDTQYFGPGTRLTVL.

The chain has TRBV19 and TRBJ2-1; 8 bases map to TRBD1. The CDR3 covers 13 residues. Germline V lookup: CDR1 LNHDA, CDR2 SQIVND (reference sequence). With V trimmed by 10 bases and J by 5 bases, 7 bases remained unmatched. CDR3 sequence: CATGQGPNNEQFF. In nucleotides, the CDR3 is TGTGCCACCGGACAGGGACCAAACAATGAGCAGTTCTTC.

The rearrangement joins TRBV28 to TRBJ1-2; 7 bases align to TRBD1. V shed 7 bases and J 4 bases; nucleotides not matched to a gene: 9. From germline, CDR1 is MDHEN and CDR2 SYDVKM. The CDR3 length is 14 residues. This CDR3 reads CASTPGQLLYGYTF. The CDR3 nucleotides are TGTGCCAGCACCCCGGGACAGCTCCTCTATGGCTACACCTTC.

In its sample, this clone was seen a few times. The rearrangement uses TRBV18 and TRBJ1-1; 7 bases are shared with TRBD1. With 0 bases clipped from V and 8 bases from J, the junction kept 6 bases outside the gene matches. The germline V gene encodes CDR1 KGHSH and CDR2 LQKENI. The CDR3 extends over 14 amino acids. CDR3 in DNA: TGTGCCAGCTCACCACCGGGACAGTCTACCGAAGCTTTCTTT. It encodes CASSPPGQSTEAFF.

This clone was seen a handful of times. This rearrangement joins TRBV5-1 to TRBJ2-2; D remains unclear. The germline CDR1 and CDR2 sequences are SGHRS and YFSETQ. Trimming pared 6 bases from V and 0 bases from J, leaving 9 bases between. The CDR3 is made up of 14 amino acids. CDR3 DNA sequence: TGCGCCAGCACTACCCTAACGAACACCGGGGAGCTGTTTTTT. It yields the protein CASTTLTNTGELFF.

This rearrangement joins TRBV19 to TRBJ2-7, with D possibly being TRBD2 (7 bases). The CDR3 has 15 amino acids. The V gene lost 3 bases and the J gene lost 6 bases, with 18 bases spanning the gap. Germline CDR1 LNHDA, CDR2 SQIVND (reference sequence). CDR3 bases: TGTGCCAGTAGTATGATTGGCCGGGGGGCTGGCGAGCAGTACTTC. This codes for CASSMIGRGAGEQYF.

The V and J genes are TRBV6-6 and TRBJ1-4; D is unclear. The length of the CDR3 is 15 residues. Germline-derived CDR1 and CDR2 are MNHNY and SVGAGI (reference sequence). Between the trimmed V and J ends, which lost 0 bases and 7 bases, there was a span of 12 bases. The CDR3 spells CASSYSAGGLEKLFF. The CDR3 DNA is TGTGCCAGCAGTTACTCGGCAGGAGGTCTTGAAAAACTGTTTTTT.

This clone was seen more than once but under ten times. The chain recombines TRBV5-1 with TRBJ2-5; D is unresolved. The CDR3 consists of 13 residues. V was trimmed by 0 bases and J by 5 bases, leaving 8 bases between them. Germline CDR1 SGHRS, CDR2 YFSETQ. The CDR3 protein is CASSLGIDETQYF. CDR3 nucleotide sequence: TGCGCCAGCAGCTTGGGAATAGATGAGACCCAGTACTTC.

The gene calls are TRBV19 and TRBJ1-3, with D possibly being TRBD1 (6 bases). There are 14 residues in the CDR3. V was clipped by 5 bases and J by 4 bases, with 12 bases between them. CDR1 and CDR2 (germline): LNHDA, SQIVND (reference sequence). The CDR3 DNA sequence: TGTGCCAGTAGTTTTACAGGGATCGGAAACACCATATATTTT. Translating it yields CASSFTGIGNTIYF.

The CDR3 sequence: CASSVAGTVNQPQHF. The CDR3 DNA sequence: TGTGCCAGCAGTGTAGCCGGGACAGTCAATCAGCCCCAGCATTTT. The rearrangement joins TRBV6-1 to TRBJ1-5; 7 nucleotides match TRBD1. Germline CDR1 reads MNHNS; CDR2 reads SASEGT. CDR3 length equals 15 residues. J lost 3 bases, V lost 4 bases, and 6 bases had no gene match.

The J gene is TRBJ2-1, the V gene TRBV2; no clear D. Per the germline V gene, CDR1 is SNHLY and CDR2 is FYNNEI. The CDR3 runs 14 residues. CDR3 loop: CVRQDPRVHNEQFF. DNA for the CDR3: TGTGTCCGCCAAGACCCCCGGGTCCACAATGAGCAGTTCTTC. The full variable domain, completed using reference TRBV2 and TRBJ2-1, is EPEVTQTPSHQVTQMGQEVILRCVPISNHLYFYWYRQILGQKVEFLVSFYNNEISEKSEIFDDQFSVERPDGSNFTLKIRSTKLEDSAMYFCVRQDPRVHNEQFFGPGTRLTVL.

J is TRBJ1-5 and V is TRBV30; 10 nucleotides align to TRBD1. With V trimmed by 4 bases and J by 0 bases, 9 bases remained unmatched. This CDR3 is 17 amino acids long. Germline values: CDR1 GTSNPN, CDR2 SVGIG (reference sequence). The CDR3 region is CAWKPGTGELSNQPQHF. In DNA, the CDR3 is TGTGCCTGGAAACCGGGGACAGGGGAACTTAGCAATCAGCCCCAGCATTTT.

This clone was detected a few times. The J gene is TRBJ2-7, the V gene TRBV4-2, with 8 bases fitting TRBD1. The trim removed 4 bases at V and 5 bases at J, leaving 10 bases unmatched. The CDR3 covers 15 residues. From germline, CDR1 is LGHNA and CDR2 YNFKEQ. CDR3 loop: CASSPSTGAIDEQYF. The CDR3 DNA reads TGTGCCAGCAGCCCCTCGACAGGGGCGATCGACGAGCAGTACTTC.

The chain is built from TRBV28 and TRBJ2-3; 9 bases are shared with TRBD2. Germline-derived CDR1 and CDR2 are MDHEN and SYDVKM. The CDR3 is made up of 13 amino acids. DNA of the CDR3: TGTGCTACTAGCGGGCCCAGCACAGATACGCAGTATTTT. This sequence encodes CATSGPSTDTQYF.

This clone showed up just a few times. The gene calls are TRBV4-2 and TRBJ2-7; D uncertain. V shed 1 base and J shed 0 bases, with 10 bases lying between them. Germline CDR1 and CDR2: LGHNA and YNFKEQ. The CDR3 sequence is 15 residues long. The CDR3 bases are TGTGCCAGCAGCCAAGGTAACACCCGCTCCTACGAGCAGTACTTC. Protein: CASSQGNTRSYEQYF.